The rows below give T cell receptor beta chains drawn from one sample of a study of CD8 T cells in ankylosing spondylitis. TCRdb recomputed calls from the 5' RACE reads with MiXCR, one row per CDR3 protein. The table has some 130,000 distinct CDR3 sequences, about an eighth seen once. Sequenced: blood, either unsorted or a sorted T cell fraction (not recorded which). All receptors derive from a female donor with ankylosing spondylitis or in good health (not recorded which). Each CDR3 is given with its conserved first and last residue. Fields, in order: V gene, clone size, J gene, CDR3 length, CDR3 protein. Only some rows state a clone size, as once, few, many or a class for expanded clones.

TRBV20-1	.	TRBJ1-5	12	CSARLGNQPQHF
TRBV5-6	.	TRBJ2-4	14	CASSFGGFIDIQYF
TRBV20-1	many	TRBJ1-3	14	CSARVQGVGNTIYF
TRBV20-1	many	TRBJ2-7	12	CSAPQPGLWQYF
TRBV15	.	TRBJ2-3	14	CATSRGGSTDTQYF
TRBV20-1	few	TRBJ1-5	14	CSAEGEDGNQPQHF
TRBV12-3/TRBV12-4	many	TRBJ2-7	13	CASSPGQAREQYF
TRBV29-1	many	TRBJ2-3	15	CSVEDWTRSTDTQYF
TRBV2	.	TRBJ2-1	12	CASSPSGTRPFF
TRBV11-2	few	TRBJ1-3	15	CASTHRGQLGNTIYF
TRBV20-1	many	TRBJ2-3	14	CSASRTGDPDTQYF
TRBV19	.	TRBJ2-5	15	CASSFRDRGQETQYF
TRBV25-1	many	TRBJ2-4	13	CASSGLKGNIQYF
TRBV18	few	TRBJ1-5	13	CASSPKEGQPQHF